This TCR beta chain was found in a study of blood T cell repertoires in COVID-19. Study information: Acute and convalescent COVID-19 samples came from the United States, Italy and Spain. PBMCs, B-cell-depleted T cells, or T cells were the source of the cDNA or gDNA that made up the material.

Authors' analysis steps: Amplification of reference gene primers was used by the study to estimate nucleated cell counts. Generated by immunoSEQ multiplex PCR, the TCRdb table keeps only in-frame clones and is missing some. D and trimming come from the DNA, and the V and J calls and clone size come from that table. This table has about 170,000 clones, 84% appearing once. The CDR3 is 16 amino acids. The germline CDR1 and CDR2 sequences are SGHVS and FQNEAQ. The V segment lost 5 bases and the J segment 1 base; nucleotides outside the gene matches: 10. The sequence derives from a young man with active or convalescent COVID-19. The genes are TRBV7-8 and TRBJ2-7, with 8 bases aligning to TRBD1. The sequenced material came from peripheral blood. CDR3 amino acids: CASSIGSTGGSYEQYF. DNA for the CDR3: TGTGCCAGCAGCATAGGTTCTACAGGGGGTTCCTACGAGCAGTACTTC.